The T cell receptor beta chain described here comes from a study of T-cell reconstitution after alpha-beta-depleted transplantation in children. Study outcomes and limitations: After transplant, at about two months, alpha-beta T cells were reportedly derived from several hundred expanded graft clones. T-cell numbers and diversity one year post-transplant derived largely from freshly generated T cells. The origin of high day-60 TCRbeta diversity in some patients lay in surviving recipient T cells and thymic progenitors.

This clonotype was recorded many times. Its antigen is not known. Library preparation (for TCRbeta) was performed with unique molecular identifiers. TCRdb used MiXCR to reprocess the PCR reads, holding one entry per CDR3 protein. Of hundreds of thousands of distinct CDR3 sequences in the sample, less than 9.5% were seen once. This TCR derives from a female patient aged 2-10 years who had a stem cell transplant for Fanconi anemia, so the T cells may come from the graft donor. Material: peripheral blood, obtained 360 days after TCRalphabeta/CD19-depleted stem cell transplant.

Written as DNA, the CDR3 is TGTGCCAGCAGTGGCACCAGGGGTGAGACCCAGTACTTC. It yields the protein CASSGTRGETQYF. The chain recombines TRBV25-1 with TRBJ2-5; a possible D gene is TRBD1 (6 bases). The CDR3 is 13 residues long. Looked up from germline, CDR1 is MGHDK and CDR2 is SYGVNS. V was trimmed by 4 bases and J by 5 bases, leaving 11 bases between them.